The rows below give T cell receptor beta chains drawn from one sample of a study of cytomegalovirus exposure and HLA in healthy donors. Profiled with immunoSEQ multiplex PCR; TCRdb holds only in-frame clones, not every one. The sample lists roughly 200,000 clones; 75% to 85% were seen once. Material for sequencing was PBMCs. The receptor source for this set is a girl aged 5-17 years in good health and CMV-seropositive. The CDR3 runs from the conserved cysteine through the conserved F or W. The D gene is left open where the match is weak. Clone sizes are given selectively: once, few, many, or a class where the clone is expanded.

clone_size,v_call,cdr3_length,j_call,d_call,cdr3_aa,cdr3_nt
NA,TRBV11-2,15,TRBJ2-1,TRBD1,CASSIGQGAYNEQFF,TGTGCCAGCAGCATAGGACAGGGGGCCTACAATGAGCAGTTCTTC
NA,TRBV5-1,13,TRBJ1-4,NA,CASSLGTGEKLFF,TGCGCCAGCAGCTTGGGGACTGGTGAAAAACTGTTTTTT
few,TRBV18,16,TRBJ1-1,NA,CASSTSHSGLVPEAFF,TGTGCCAGCTCAACATCCCACAGCGGGCTCGTCCCTGAAGCTTTCTTT
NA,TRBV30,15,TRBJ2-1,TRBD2,CAWNRAGGARHEQFF,TGTGCCTGGAACCGAGCGGGGGGCGCGCGCCATGAGCAGTTCTTC
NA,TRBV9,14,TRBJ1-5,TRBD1,CASSAGQGGEPQHF,TGTGCCAGCAGCGCCGGACAGGGGGGCGAGCCCCAGCATTTT
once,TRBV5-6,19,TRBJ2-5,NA,CASSLADIVPIRGEETQYF,TGTGCCAGCAGCTTGGCCGACATAGTACCGATTAGGGGCGAAGAGACCCAGTACTTC
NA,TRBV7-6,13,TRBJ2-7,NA,CASSLEEGYEQYF,TGTGCCAGCAGCTTAGAAGAGGGATACGAGCAGTACTTC
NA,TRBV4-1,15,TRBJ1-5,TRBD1,CASSHETGAPQPQHF,TGCGCCAGCAGCCATGAGACAGGGGCCCCTCAGCCCCAGCATTTT
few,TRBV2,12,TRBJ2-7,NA,CASREPAYEQYF,TGTGCCAGCAGAGAGCCCGCCTACGAGCAGTACTTC
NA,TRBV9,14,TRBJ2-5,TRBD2,CASSAGTSSETQYF,TGTGCCAGCAGCGCCGGGACTAGCAGCGAGACCCAGTACTTC
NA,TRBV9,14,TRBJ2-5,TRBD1,CASSVRQGQETQYF,TGTGCCAGCAGCGTTCGACAGGGCCAAGAGACCCAGTACTTC
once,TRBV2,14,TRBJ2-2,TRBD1,CASSMTGATGELFF,TGTGCCAGCAGCATGACAGGGGCCACCGGGGAGCTGTTTTTT
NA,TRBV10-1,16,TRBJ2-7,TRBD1,CASSERQGAIFSEQYF,TGCGCCAGCAGTGAAAGACAGGGGGCGATTTTCAGCGAGCAGTACTTC
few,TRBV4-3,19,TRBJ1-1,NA,CASSQEWRGATNRGTEAFF,TGCGCCAGCAGCCAAGAATGGCGGGGGGCTACTAATCGGGGCACTGAAGCTTTCTTT
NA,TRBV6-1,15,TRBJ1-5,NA,CASSGTPNSNQPQHF,TGTGCCAGCAGTGGGACACCGAATAGCAATCAGCCCCAGCATTTT
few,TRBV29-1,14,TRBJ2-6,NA,CSVTGDKEQHVLTF,TGCAGCGTCACCGGGGACAAGGAACAACACGTCCTGACTTTC
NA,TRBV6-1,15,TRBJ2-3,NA,CASSEIFGRIDTQYF,TGTGCCAGCAGTGAAATTTTCGGGAGAATAGATACGCAGTATTTT
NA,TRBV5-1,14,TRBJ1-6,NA,CASSLDRVGSPLHF,TGCGCCAGCAGCTTGGACAGGGTTGGATCACCCCTCCACTTT
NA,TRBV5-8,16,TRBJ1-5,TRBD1,CASSLKGTDLNQPQHF,TGTGCCAGCAGCTTAAAGGGGACAGACCTCAATCAGCCCCAGCATTTT
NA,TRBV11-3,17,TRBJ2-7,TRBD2,CASSSSGTSGGVPEQYF,TGTGCCAGCAGCAGCTCCGGGACTAGCGGGGGGGTTCCCGAGCAGTACTTC
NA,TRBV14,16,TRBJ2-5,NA,CASSQERWGEQETQYF,TGTGCCAGCAGCCAAGAACGCTGGGGGGAACAAGAGACCCAGTACTTC
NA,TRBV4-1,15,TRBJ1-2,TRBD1,CASSQRGQGNYGYTF,TGCGCCAGCAGCCAACGAGGACAGGGGAACTATGGCTACACCTTC
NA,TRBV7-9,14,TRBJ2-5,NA,CASSLVDSGETQYF,TGTGCCAGCAGCTTAGTGGACTCTGGGGAGACCCAGTACTTC
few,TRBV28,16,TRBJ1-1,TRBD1,CASSLGTGTMNTEAFF,TGTGCCAGCAGCCTCGGGACAGGGACGATGAACACTGAAGCTTTCTTT
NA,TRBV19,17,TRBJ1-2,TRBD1,CASSDRGRVSSSYGYTF,TGTGCCAGTAGCGATAGGGGGCGCGTATCGTCTAGTTATGGCTACACCTTC
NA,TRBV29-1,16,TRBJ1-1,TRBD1,CSVLAGRQGEVTEAFF,TGCAGCGTCCTCGCTGGGAGACAGGGGGAGGTTACTGAAGCTTTCTTT
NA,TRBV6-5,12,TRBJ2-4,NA,CASQDRENIQYF,TGTGCCAGCCAAGACAGAGAAAACATTCAGTACTTC
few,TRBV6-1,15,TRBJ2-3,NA,CASSPGLSAADTQYF,TGTGCCAGCAGCCCGGGACTGTCAGCGGCAGATACGCAGTATTTT
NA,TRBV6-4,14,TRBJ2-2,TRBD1,CASSGQGDTGELFF,TGTGCCAGCAGCGGACAGGGGGACACCGGGGAGCTGTTTTTT
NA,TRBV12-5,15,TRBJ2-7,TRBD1,CASGLPGTGAYEQYF,TGTGCTAGTGGTTTGCCCGGGACAGGGGCCTACGAGCAGTACTTC
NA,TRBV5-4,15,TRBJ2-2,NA,CASSIQIANTGELFF,TGTGCCAGCAGCATCCAGATCGCGAACACCGGGGAGCTGTTTTTT
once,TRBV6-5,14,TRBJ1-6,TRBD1,CASSRDRAYSPLHF,TGTGCCAGCTCCCGGGACAGGGCTTATTCACCCCTCCACTTT
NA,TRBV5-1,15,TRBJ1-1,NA,CASSLYPGVETEAFF,TGCGCCAGCAGCTTGTATCCGGGAGTGGAAACTGAAGCTTTCTTT
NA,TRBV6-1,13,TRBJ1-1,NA,CASKRTVWTEAFF,TGTGCCAGCAAGAGGACAGTTTGGACTGAAGCTTTCTTT
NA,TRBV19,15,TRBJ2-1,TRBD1,CASSIEGQGPYEQFF,TGTGCCAGTAGTATTGAGGGACAGGGCCCCTATGAGCAGTTCTTC
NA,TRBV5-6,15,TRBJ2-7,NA,CASSLLDTLSYEQYF,TGTGCCAGCAGCTTGTTGGACACGCTCTCCTACGAGCAGTACTTC